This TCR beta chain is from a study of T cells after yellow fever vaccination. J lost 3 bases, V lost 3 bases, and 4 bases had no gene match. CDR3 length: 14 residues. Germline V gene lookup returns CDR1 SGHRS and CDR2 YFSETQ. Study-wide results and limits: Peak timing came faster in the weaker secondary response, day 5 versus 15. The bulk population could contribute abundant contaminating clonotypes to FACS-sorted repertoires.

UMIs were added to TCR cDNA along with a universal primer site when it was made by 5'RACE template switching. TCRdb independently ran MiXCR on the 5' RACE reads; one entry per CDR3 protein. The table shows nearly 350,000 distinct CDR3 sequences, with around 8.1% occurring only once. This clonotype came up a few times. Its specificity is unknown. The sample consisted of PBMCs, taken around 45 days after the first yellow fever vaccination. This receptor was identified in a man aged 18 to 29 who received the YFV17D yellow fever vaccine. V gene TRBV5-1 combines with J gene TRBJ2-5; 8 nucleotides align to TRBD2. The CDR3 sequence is CASSSGTREETQYF. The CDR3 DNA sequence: TGCGCCAGCAGCTCCGGGACTAGGGAAGAGACCCAGTACTTC.